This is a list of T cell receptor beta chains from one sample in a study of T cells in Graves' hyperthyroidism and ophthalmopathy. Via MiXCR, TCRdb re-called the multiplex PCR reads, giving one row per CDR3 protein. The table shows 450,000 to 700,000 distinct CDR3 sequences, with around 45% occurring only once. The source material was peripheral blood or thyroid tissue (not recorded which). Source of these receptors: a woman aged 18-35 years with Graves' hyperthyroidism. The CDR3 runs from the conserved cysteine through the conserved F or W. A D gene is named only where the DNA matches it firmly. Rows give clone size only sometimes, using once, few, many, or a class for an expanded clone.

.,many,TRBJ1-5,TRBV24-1,TGTGCCACCCCCCAACAAAGCAATAGCAATCAGCCCCAGCATTTT,CATPQQSNSNQPQHF
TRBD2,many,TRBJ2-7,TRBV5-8,TGTGCCAGCAGCTTGGGACTAGCGGGAGGGGCCTACGAGCAGTACTTC,CASSLGLAGGAYEQYF
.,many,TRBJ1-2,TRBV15,TGTGCCACCAGCAGAGATTTGACGCAGGCCTCCTATGGCTACACCTTC,CATSRDLTQASYGYTF
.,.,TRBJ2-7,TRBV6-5,TGTGCCAGCCGTACTAAGGCCTACGAGCAGTACTTC,CASRTKAYEQYF
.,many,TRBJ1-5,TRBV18,TGTGCCAGCTCAGCCAGGGGCCAGCCCCAGCATTTT,CASSARGQPQHF
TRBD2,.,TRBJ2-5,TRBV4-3,TGCGCCAGCAGCCGAGACACTAGTCTGGCTAGCGGGACGGAGACCCAGTACTTC,CASSRDTSLASGTETQYF
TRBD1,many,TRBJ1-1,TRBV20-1,TGCAGTGCTAGTGAACAGGGGGGGAACACTGAAGCTTTCTTT,CSASEQGGNTEAFF
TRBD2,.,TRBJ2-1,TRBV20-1,TGCAGTGCTGGATTCATAACAGCGGGAGAGGGGGATGAGCAGTTCTTC,CSAGFITAGEGDEQFF
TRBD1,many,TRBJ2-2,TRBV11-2,TGTGCCAGCAGTAGAGGGCAGGGGGCCACCGGGGAGCTGTTTTTT,CASSRGQGATGELFF
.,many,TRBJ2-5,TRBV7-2,TGTGCCAGCAGATTGGGGGCAGAGACCCAGTACTTC,CASRLGAETQYF
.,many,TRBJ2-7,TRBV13,TGTGCCAGCAGCCAACCACAGGGCCCTTTAGACGAGCAGTACTTC,CASSQPQGPLDEQYF
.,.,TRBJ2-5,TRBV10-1,TGCGCCAGCAGTGAAAGGATAGCGGCAGCCCAAGAGACCCAGTACTTC,CASSERIAAAQETQYF
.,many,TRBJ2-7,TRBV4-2,TGTGCCAGCAGCCAAGATAGGCTAGCCTCCGAGCAGTACTTC,CASSQDRLASEQYF
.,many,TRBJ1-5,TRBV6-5,TGTGCCAGCAAGCAAACCAGGGGAGGACAGCCCCAGCATTTT,CASKQTRGGQPQHF
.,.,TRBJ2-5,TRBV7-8,TGTGCCAGCACCGAAGTCAGACAAGAGACCCAGTACTTC,CASTEVRQETQYF
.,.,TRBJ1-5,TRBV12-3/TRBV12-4,TGTGCCAGCAGTTTGGGGGGGGGATATAGCAATCAGCCCCAGCATTTT,CASSLGGGYSNQPQHF
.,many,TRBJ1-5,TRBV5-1,TGCGCCAGCAGCTTGGACTCAAACAATCAGCCCCAGCATTTT,CASSLDSNNQPQHF
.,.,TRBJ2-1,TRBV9,TGTGCCAGCAGCGTTGACGGGGTTAATGAGTTCTTC,CASSVDGVNEFF
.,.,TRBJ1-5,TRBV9,TGTGCCAGCAGCGTAGGGGTAGGGCCCAATCAGCCCCAGCATTTT,CASSVGVGPNQPQHF
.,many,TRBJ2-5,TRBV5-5,TGTGCCAGCAGCTTGATCAGGCAAGAGACCCAGTACTTC,CASSLIRQETQYF
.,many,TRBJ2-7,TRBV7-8,TGTGCCAGCAGCTTGGAGGGAAACTACGAGCAGTACTTC,CASSLEGNYEQYF
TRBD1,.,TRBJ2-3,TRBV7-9,TGTGCCAGCAGCTCCATCGCAACTTCAGGGGGTCCAACAGATACGCAGTATTTT,CASSSIATSGGPTDTQYF
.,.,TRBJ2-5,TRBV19,TGTGCCAGTAGTATGAAGGGGTTGTATCAAGAGACCCAGTACTTC,CASSMKGLYQETQYF
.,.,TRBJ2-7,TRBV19,TGTGCCAGTACCCCAAGAGGACCCGCCTACGAGCAGTACTTC,CASTPRGPAYEQYF
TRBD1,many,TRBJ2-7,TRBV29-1,TGCAGCGTGGCGGACAGGGGGCAATCTGACGAGCAGTACTTC,CSVADRGQSDEQYF
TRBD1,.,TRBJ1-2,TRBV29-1,TGCAGCGTTCACCGGGACAGGGTGAACACCTTC,CSVHRDRVNTF
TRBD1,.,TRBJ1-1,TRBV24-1,TGTGCCACCAGTTCACACAGGGGGCGAACTGAAGCTTTCTTT,CATSSHRGRTEAFF
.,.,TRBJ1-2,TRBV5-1,TGCGCCAGCAGCCAAGGGGGGGGAAGCGACTACACCTTC,CASSQGGGSDYTF